This T cell receptor beta chain originates from a study of blood T cell repertoires in COVID-19. About the research overall: Some COVID-19 samples were acute and others convalescent; all came from the United States, Italy and Spain.

How the authors handled the data: Cell counts per sample came from amplifying reference gene primers. The protocol was immunoSEQ multiplex PCR, while the TCRdb copy is restricted to in-frame clones and leaves out a portion. Clonal size and the V and J genes are those of that table, whereas D and trimming came from the DNA. Of 160,000 or so clones in the sample, about 81% were seen once. CDR1 and CDR2 (germline): MNHEY, SVGAGI. There are 14 residues in the CDR3. The ends lost 6 bases at V and 7 bases at J; junction bases unmatched: 10. Input material: peripheral blood. The chain carries TRBV6-5 and TRBJ1-2; the match to TRBD1 covers 8 bases. This TCR was sampled from a human donor in a cohort sampled during active COVID-19. The CDR3, as DNA: TGTGCCAGCAGACAGACAGGGGCCGGGCGTGGCTACACCTTC. Translated: CASRQTGAGRGYTF.